The 30 T cell receptor beta chains given below trace back to one sample, sequenced in a study of cytomegalovirus exposure and HLA in healthy donors. The PCR ran on 60 Vbeta and 13 Jbeta primers. Clones were read by immunoSEQ multiplex PCR, and TCRdb kept only the in-frame ones, dropping some. The sample holds a few hundred thousand clones, 75% to 85% seen once. The source material was PBMCs. Receptors originate from a woman aged 55 to 70 in good health and CMV-seropositive.

CDR3 DNA sequence: TGTGCCAGCAATCCACCTGGGCCAGTTCCTGGCTACACCTTC. Its translation is CASNPPGPVPGYTF. V and J are TRBV6-1 and TRBJ1-2; D is undetermined. Trimming removed 7 bases from V and 7 bases from J, with 19 bases in between. The CDR3 has 14 amino acids. Germline V CDR1 and CDR2: MNHNS, SASEGT.

This clone appeared a few times. The rearrangement links TRBV7-9 to TRBJ2-7, with D perhaps TRBD2 (5 bases). V gave up 2 bases and J gave up 0 bases, with 8 bases separating them. CDR1 is SEHNR, CDR2 FQNEAQ, per germline (reference sequence). The CDR3 totals 14 residues. CDR3 amino acids: CASSLLSGSYEQYF. In nucleotides, the CDR3 is TGTGCCAGCAGCTTACTAAGCGGCTCCTACGAGCAGTACTTC.

The V and J genes are TRBV7-8 and TRBJ1-5; D remains unclear. Germline CDR1 is SGHVS and CDR2 is FQNEAQ. V shed 0 bases and J shed 0 bases, with 6 bases lying between them. CDR3 length equals 15 residues. As DNA, the CDR3 is TGTGCCAGCAGCTTAGCGAGAAATAGCAATCAGCCCCAGCATTTT. Translating gives CASSLARNSNQPQHF.

V usage is TRBV5-1 and J usage is TRBJ2-7, with a tentative D call TRBD2 (6 bases). Germline V gene lookup returns CDR1 SGHRS and CDR2 YFSETQ. CDR3 length: 15 residues. V was shortened by 0 bases and J by 6 bases, with 16 bases between the two germline ends. In DNA form, the CDR3 reads TGCGCCAGCAGCTTGGCCGAGGGACCCGGGGGCGAGCAGTACTTC. Its protein is CASSLAEGPGGEQYF.

The V and J genes are TRBV5-1 and TRBJ2-1; the D is unclear. V gave up 0 bases and J gave up 6 bases, with 10 bases separating them. CDR1 and CDR2 (germline): SGHRS, YFSETQ. The CDR3 consists of 14 residues. The CDR3 reads CASSLVAIGNEQFF. The DNA of the CDR3 is TGCGCCAGCAGCTTGGTCGCGATCGGCAATGAGCAGTTCTTC.

This clone was detected only a few times. The J gene is TRBJ2-7, the V gene TRBV5-1; 10 nucleotides line up with TRBD1. The CDR3 contains 15 residues. CDR1 is SGHRS and CDR2 is YFSETQ in the germline V gene. Trimming removed 1 base from V and 4 bases from J; junction bases left unmatched: 5. In DNA, the CDR3 is TGCGCCAGCAGCTTGAGAGGACAGGGGGTTTACGAGCAGTACTTC. The encoded protein is CASSLRGQGVYEQYF. Full variable domain (remainder filled in from reference TRBV5-1 and TRBJ2-7): KAGVTQTPRYLIKTRGQQVTLSCSPISGHRSVSWYQQTPGQGLQFLFEYFSETQRNKGNFPGRFSGRQFSNSRSEMNVSTLELGDSALYLCASSLRGQGVYEQYFGPGTRLTVT.

This chain joins TRBV7-9 and TRBJ1-2; D possibly corresponds to TRBD1 (5 bases). CDR3 length: 15 amino acids. Germline assignment: CDR1 SEHNR and CDR2 FQNEAQ (reference sequence). Between the trimmed V and J ends, which lost 5 bases and 2 bases, there was a span of 15 bases. The CDR3, as DNA: TGTGCCAGCAGCCCTGGGGGAGGAGGGAACTATGGCTACACCTTC. Protein product: CASSPGGGGNYGYTF.

This chain connects TRBV6-1 to TRBJ1-1, with a tentative D call TRBD1 (6 bases). V lost 5 bases, J lost 8 bases, and 12 bases lay in between. The CDR3 spans 12 residues. Germline V gives CDR1 MNHNS, CDR2 SASEGT. In DNA, the CDR3 is TGTGCCAGCAGTCAGCAGGGGAGAGAAGCTTTCTTT. This codes for CASSQQGREAFF.

The chain couples TRBV11-2 to TRBJ2-7, with D unclear. V lost 4 bases, J lost 0 bases, and 16 bases lay in between. Germline-derived CDR1 and CDR2 are SGHAT and FQNNGV. CDR3 length: 16 residues. The chain's CDR3 is CASSSLRQVSSYEQYF. In nucleotides, the CDR3 is TGTGCCAGCAGCTCCCTTCGCCAGGTGAGCTCCTACGAGCAGTACTTC.

The CDR3 nucleotides are TGTGCCAGCAGACAAACAGGGGGGGAAAAGGGTGAGCAGTTCTTC. Translating gives CASRQTGGEKGEQFF. The chain joins TRBV28 to TRBJ2-1; TRBD1 is a possible D gene (8 bases). This CDR3 has 15 amino acids. From germline, CDR1 is MDHEN and CDR2 SYDVKM. V was shortened by 6 bases and J by 9 bases, with 21 bases between the two germline ends. Together with reference TRBV28 and TRBJ2-1, the CDR3 gives the full variable domain: DVKVTQSSRYLVKRTGEKVFLECVQDMDHENMFWYRQDPGLGLRLIYFSYDVKMKEKGDIPEGYSVSREKKERFSLILESASTNQTSMYLCASRQTGGEKGEQFFGPGTRLTVL.

V usage is TRBV5-3 and J usage is TRBJ2-7; the D gene is possibly TRBD1 (5 bases). TRBV5-3 is an ORF for which the function is uncertain. V dropped 5 bases and J dropped 4 bases, with 10 bases sitting between them. The CDR3 consists of 12 residues. The CDR3 region is CARRYQGYEQYF. DNA of the CDR3: TGTGCCAGAAGGTATCAGGGATACGAGCAGTACTTC.

The gene calls are TRBV6-1 and TRBJ2-7, with TRBD1 as a possible D gene (7 bases). The CDR3 loop spans 14 amino acids. Germline V lookup: CDR1 MNHNS, CDR2 SASEGT. With 10 bases removed from V and 3 bases from J, the gap between germline ends came to 19 bases. The CDR3 DNA follows: TGTGCCACCGGGGAGGTACAGGGGAGCTACGAGCAGTACTTC. Amino acid sequence: CATGEVQGSYEQYF.

The V and J genes are TRBV27 and TRBJ2-7; 9 bases are shared with TRBD2. Germline-derived CDR1 and CDR2 are MNHEY and SMNVEV (reference sequence). J gave up 1 base and V 7 bases, and 8 bases lay outside the gene matches. The CDR3 consists of 15 residues. The CDR3 loop reads CASMTLAGLSYEQYF. The CDR3, as DNA: TGTGCCAGCATGACCCTAGCGGGACTTTCCTACGAGCAGTACTTC.

The gene calls are TRBV7-6 and TRBJ1-3; D remains unclear. The V gene lost 0 bases and the J gene lost 2 bases, with 11 bases spanning the gap. This CDR3 region has 16 residues. Germline V lookup: CDR1 SGHVS, CDR2 FNYEAQ. The CDR3 reads CASSLAAVRAGNTIYF. CDR3 coding DNA: TGTGCCAGCAGCTTAGCGGCAGTTCGGGCTGGAAACACCATATATTTT.

This sequence joins TRBV11-3 and TRBJ2-3; 9 nucleotides match TRBD1. V lost 1 base and J lost 5; bases outside the gene matches: 7. This CDR3 has 16 residues. From germline, CDR1 is SGHNT and CDR2 YENEEA. CDR3 in amino acids: CASSLGGQGRQDTQYF. The CDR3 nucleotides read TGTGCCAGCAGCTTAGGGGGACAGGGACGACAAGATACGCAGTATTTT.

V and J are TRBV28 and TRBJ1-1; no firm D call. Per germline, CDR1 MDHEN and CDR2 SYDVKM. This CDR3 has 13 amino acids. V was shortened by 6 bases and J by 3 bases, with 11 bases between the two germline ends. CDR3 region: CASSTVHYTEAFF. The CDR3 DNA is TGTGCCAGCAGCACCGTGCACTACACTGAAGCTTTCTTT.

This sequence joins TRBV5-1 and TRBJ2-7; D might be TRBD1 (5 bases). The CDR3 totals 13 residues. In germline, CDR1 is SGHRS, CDR2 YFSETQ. Trimming took 4 bases from V and 2 from J, leaving 10 bases between them. The CDR3 loop is CASSLGDTYEQYF. CDR3 DNA sequence: TGCGCCAGCAGCCTAGGGGATACCTACGAGCAGTACTTC.

This sequence joins TRBV29-1 and TRBJ1-4; D is possibly TRBD1 (6 bases). This CDR3 is built from 13 residues. Looked up from germline, CDR1 is SQVTM and CDR2 is ANQGSEA. Trimming shortened V by 4 bases and J by 7 bases, and 13 bases separated the two germline ends. CDR3 residues: CSVGDISGEKLFF. The DNA of the CDR3 is TGCAGCGTTGGGGACATCTCGGGTGAAAAACTGTTTTTT.

This clone rates as large (0.1 to 1%). V is TRBV7-9 and J is TRBJ2-6; D might be TRBD1 (5 bases). V lost 5 bases and J lost 2, with 22 bases in between. The germline V gene has CDR1 SEHNR and CDR2 FQNEAQ (reference sequence). The CDR3 runs 19 residues. The CDR3 coding sequence is TGTGCCAGCAGCGATACAGGACGCGTCGGCTCCGCTGGGGCCAACGTCCTGACTTTC. Protein sequence: CASSDTGRVGSAGANVLTF.

V usage is TRBV19 and J usage is TRBJ1-5, with a tentative D call TRBD1 (5 bases). V dropped 2 bases and J dropped 7 bases, with 9 bases sitting between them. CDR1 is LNHDA and CDR2 is SQIVND in the germline V gene (reference sequence). The CDR3 covers 13 residues. The CDR3 sequence is CASSIRGGQPQHF. The CDR3 bases are TGTGCCAGTAGTATAAGGGGTGGGCAGCCCCAGCATTTT.

V usage is TRBV6-1 and J usage is TRBJ2-7; 11 bases agree with TRBD2. The V and J ends lost 2 bases and 4 bases, in that order; junction bases with no gene match: 16. Germline CDR1 is MNHNS and CDR2 is SASEGT. There are 19 residues in the CDR3. The CDR3 protein is CASSERVGLLAGGSYEQYF. CDR3 sequence (DNA): TGTGCCAGCAGTGAAAGGGTGGGATTGCTAGCGGGAGGTTCTTACGAGCAGTACTTC.

V gene TRBV28 combines with J gene TRBJ2-3; no reliable D call. Per the germline V gene, CDR1 is MDHEN and CDR2 is SYDVKM. V lost 3 bases, J lost 4 bases, and 17 bases lay in between. The length of the CDR3 is 16 residues. As DNA, the CDR3 is TGTGCCAGCAGTTTTATTTCGGGTGGGTTCCCAGATACGCAGTATTTT. This translates into CASSFISGGFPDTQYF.

The CDR3 reads CASSQTGTGADTQYF. CDR3 sequence (DNA): TGTGCCAGCAGTCAGACCGGGACAGGGGCAGATACGCAGTATTTT. This chain uses TRBV28 with TRBJ2-3; 10 bases are a match to TRBD1. V was clipped by 5 bases and J by 4 bases; unmatched bases: 6. CDR1 and CDR2 from the germline V gene are MDHEN and SYDVKM. The CDR3 covers 15 residues.

The rearrangement uses TRBV19 and TRBJ1-2; D is possibly TRBD1 (5 bases). Germline V gene lookup returns CDR1 LNHDA and CDR2 SQIVND (reference sequence). The CDR3 has 14 amino acids. Trimming removed 4 bases from V and 1 base from J, with 10 bases in between. In DNA, the CDR3 is TGTGCCAGTAGTACAGGGCTGAGTAACTATGGCTACACCTTC. Its translation: CASSTGLSNYGYTF.

V gene TRBV2 combines with J gene TRBJ1-1, with 7 positions matching TRBD1. The CDR3 extends over 16 amino acids. The germline V gene encodes CDR1 SNHLY and CDR2 FYNNEI. Unmatched junction bases numbered 15, after V lost 6 bases and J lost 5 bases. Written as DNA, the CDR3 is TGTGCCAGCAGCCCAAAACGGATGACAGGGAAAACTGAAGCTTTCTTT. Its protein is CASSPKRMTGKTEAFF.

The rearrangement links TRBV6-4 to TRBJ1-2; D unclear. The CDR3 sequence is 12 residues long. With 3 bases removed from V and 8 bases from J, the gap between germline ends came to 10 bases. CDR1 is MRHNA, CDR2 SNTAGT, per germline. Written as DNA, the CDR3 is TGTGCCAGCAGTGATACGAGAGGAGGCTACACCTTC. It specifies CASSDTRGGYTF.

This chain links TRBV19 with TRBJ2-1, with 9 bases identical to TRBD2. The germline V gene encodes CDR1 LNHDA and CDR2 SQIVND (reference sequence). The CDR3 loop spans 15 amino acids. Unmatched junction bases numbered 8, after V lost 7 bases and J lost 4 bases. This chain's CDR3 is CASTSGGRGYNEQFF. CDR3 DNA sequence: TGTGCCAGTACTTCTGGCGGGAGGGGTTACAATGAGCAGTTCTTC.

V gene TRBV2 combines with J gene TRBJ2-5; the match to TRBD1 covers 9 bases. Germline values: CDR1 SNHLY, CDR2 FYNNEI. This CDR3 region has 14 residues. After removal of 7 bases from V and 4 bases from J, the junction contained 7 bases not matched to a gene. The CDR3 DNA is TGTGCCAGCACCAAGGACAGGGGCGGAGAGACCCAGTACTTC. Translation: CASTKDRGGETQYF.

The rearrangement joins TRBV5-1 to TRBJ1-1; the D is unclear. Germline V CDR1 and CDR2: SGHRS, YFSETQ. V dropped 2 bases and J dropped 8 bases, with 13 bases sitting between them. This CDR3 contains 13 residues. Written as DNA, the CDR3 is TGCGCCAGCAGCTTCGGGGATATTAAGGAAGCTTTCTTT. Amino acids: CASSFGDIKEAFF.

This chain uses TRBV2 with TRBJ2-1, with 7 bases lining up with TRBD2. The germline CDR1 and CDR2 sequences are SNHLY and FYNNEI. This CDR3 spans 15 amino acids. V shed 0 bases, J shed 8 bases, and the junction held 7 bases outside the gene matches. The CDR3 loop reads CASSEAKWEGDEQFF. The CDR3 DNA follows: TGTGCCAGCAGTGAAGCGAAATGGGAGGGAGATGAGCAGTTCTTC.